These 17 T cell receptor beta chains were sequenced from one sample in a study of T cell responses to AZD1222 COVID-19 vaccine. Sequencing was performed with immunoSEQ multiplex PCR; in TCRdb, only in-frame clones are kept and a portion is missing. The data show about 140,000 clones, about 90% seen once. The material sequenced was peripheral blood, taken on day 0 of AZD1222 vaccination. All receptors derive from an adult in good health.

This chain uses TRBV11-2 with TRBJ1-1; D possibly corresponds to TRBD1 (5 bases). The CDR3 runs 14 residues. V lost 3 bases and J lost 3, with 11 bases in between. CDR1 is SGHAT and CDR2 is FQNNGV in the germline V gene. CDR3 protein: CASSFVTEHTEAFF. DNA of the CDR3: TGTGCCAGCAGCTTCGTGACAGAGCACACTGAAGCTTTCTTT.

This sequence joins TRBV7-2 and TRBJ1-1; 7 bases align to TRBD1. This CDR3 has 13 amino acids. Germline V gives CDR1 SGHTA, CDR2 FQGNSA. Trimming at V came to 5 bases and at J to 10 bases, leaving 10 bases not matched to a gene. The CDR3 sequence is CASSRIGGAAAFF. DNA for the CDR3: TGTGCCAGCAGCCGAATAGGGGGCGCTGCAGCTTTCTTT.

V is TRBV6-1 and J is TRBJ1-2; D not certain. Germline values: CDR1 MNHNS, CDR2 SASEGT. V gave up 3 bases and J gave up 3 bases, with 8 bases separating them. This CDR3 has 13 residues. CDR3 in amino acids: CASSEDGDYGYTF. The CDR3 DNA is TGTGCCAGCAGTGAGGACGGCGACTATGGCTACACCTTC.

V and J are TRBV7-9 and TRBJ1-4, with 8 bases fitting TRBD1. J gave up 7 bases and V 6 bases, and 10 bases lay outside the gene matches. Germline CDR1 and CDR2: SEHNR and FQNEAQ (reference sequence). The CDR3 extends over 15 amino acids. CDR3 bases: TGTGCCAGCAGGCCTCCTGGACAGGGCCGTGAAAAACTGTTTTTT. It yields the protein CASRPPGQGREKLFF. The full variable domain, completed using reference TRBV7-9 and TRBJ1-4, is DTGVSQNPRHKITKRGQNVTFRCDPISEHNRLYWYRQTLGQGPEFLTYFQNEAQLEKSRLLSDRFSAERPKGSFSTLEIQRTEQGDSAMYLCASRPPGQGREKLFFGSGTQLSVL.

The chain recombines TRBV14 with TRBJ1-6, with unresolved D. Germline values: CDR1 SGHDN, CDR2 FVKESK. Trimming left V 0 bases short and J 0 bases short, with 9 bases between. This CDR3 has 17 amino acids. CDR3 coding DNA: TGTGCCAGCAGCCAAGATTTGGGCAGCTCCTATAATTCACCCCTCCACTTT. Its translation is CASSQDLGSSYNSPLHF.

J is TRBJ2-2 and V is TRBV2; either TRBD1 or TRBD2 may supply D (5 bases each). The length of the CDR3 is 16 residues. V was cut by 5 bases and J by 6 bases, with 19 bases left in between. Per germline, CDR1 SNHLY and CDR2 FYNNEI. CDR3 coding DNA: TGTGCCAGCAGTCAACCGGGACCCCAAATTTCCGGGGAGCTGTTTTTT. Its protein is CASSQPGPQISGELFF.

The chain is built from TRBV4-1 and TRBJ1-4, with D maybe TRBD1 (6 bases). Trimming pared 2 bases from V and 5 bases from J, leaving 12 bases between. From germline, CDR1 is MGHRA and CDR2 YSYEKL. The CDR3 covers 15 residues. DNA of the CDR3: TGCGCCAGCAGCCAATCCGACAGGCGGAATGAAAAACTGTTTTTT. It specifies CASSQSDRRNEKLFF.

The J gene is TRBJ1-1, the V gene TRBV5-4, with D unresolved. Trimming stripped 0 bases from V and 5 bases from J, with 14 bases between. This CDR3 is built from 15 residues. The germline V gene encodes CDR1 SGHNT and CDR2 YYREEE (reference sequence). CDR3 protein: CASSLAFGLRTEAFF. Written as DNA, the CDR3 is TGTGCCAGCAGCTTGGCTTTCGGGCTTCGGACTGAAGCTTTCTTT.

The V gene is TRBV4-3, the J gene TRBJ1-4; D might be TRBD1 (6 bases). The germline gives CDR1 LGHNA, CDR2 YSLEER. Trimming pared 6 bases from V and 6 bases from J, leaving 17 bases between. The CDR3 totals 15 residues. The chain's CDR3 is CASSQSLQGYEKLFF. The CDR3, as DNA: TGCGCCAGCAGTCAAAGCTTACAGGGATATGAAAAACTGTTTTTT.

The CDR3 bases are TGTGCCAGCAGTTACTCGAGCCCAGCGGTGGGCTACGAGCAGTACTTC. Protein: CASSYSSPAVGYEQYF. The chain joins TRBV6-5 to TRBJ2-7; D is possibly TRBD2 (5 bases). The CDR3 has 16 residues. Germline V lookup: CDR1 MNHEY, CDR2 SVGAGI. V lost 0 bases, J lost 3 bases, and 15 bases lay in between.

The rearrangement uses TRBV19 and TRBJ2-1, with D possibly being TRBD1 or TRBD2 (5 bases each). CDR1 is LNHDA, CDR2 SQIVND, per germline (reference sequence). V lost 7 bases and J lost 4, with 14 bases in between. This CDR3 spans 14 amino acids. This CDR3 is CASNRDGLYNEQFF. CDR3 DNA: TGTGCCAGTAACCGGGACGGCCTATACAATGAGCAGTTCTTC.

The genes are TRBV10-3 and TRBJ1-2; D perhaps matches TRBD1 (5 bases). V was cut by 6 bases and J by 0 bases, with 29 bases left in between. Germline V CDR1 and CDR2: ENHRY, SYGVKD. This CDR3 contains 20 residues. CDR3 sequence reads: CAIRRLIGVWGLRTNYGYTF. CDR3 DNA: TGTGCCATCAGGAGGTTGATCGGAGTCTGGGGACTGAGGACTAACTATGGCTACACCTTC.

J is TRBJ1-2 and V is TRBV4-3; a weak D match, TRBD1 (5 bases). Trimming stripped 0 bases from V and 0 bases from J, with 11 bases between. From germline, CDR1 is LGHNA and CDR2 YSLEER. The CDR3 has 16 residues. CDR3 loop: CASSQEARQTNYGYTF. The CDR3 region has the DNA TGCGCCAGCAGCCAAGAAGCACGACAGACTAACTATGGCTACACCTTC.

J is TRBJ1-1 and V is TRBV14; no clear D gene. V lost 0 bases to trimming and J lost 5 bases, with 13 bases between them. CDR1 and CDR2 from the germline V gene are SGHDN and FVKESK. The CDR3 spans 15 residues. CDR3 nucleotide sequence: TGTGCCAGCAGCCAAGAGGGAGTGCGAGGTACTGAAGCTTTCTTT. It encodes CASSQEGVRGTEAFF. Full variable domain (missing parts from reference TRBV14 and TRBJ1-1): EAGVTQFPSHSVIEKGQTVTLRCDPISGHDNLYWYRRVMGKEIKFLLHFVKESKQDESGMPNNRFLAERTGGTYSTLKVQPAELEDSGVYFCASSQEGVRGTEAFFGQGTRLTVV.

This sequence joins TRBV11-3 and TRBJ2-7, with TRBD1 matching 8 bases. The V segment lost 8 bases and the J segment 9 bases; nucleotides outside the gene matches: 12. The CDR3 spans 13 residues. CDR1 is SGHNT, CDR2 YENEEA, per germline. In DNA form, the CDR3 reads TGTGCCAGCGCCCGGGACAGGAAGGACGTGCAGTACTTC. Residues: CASARDRKDVQYF.

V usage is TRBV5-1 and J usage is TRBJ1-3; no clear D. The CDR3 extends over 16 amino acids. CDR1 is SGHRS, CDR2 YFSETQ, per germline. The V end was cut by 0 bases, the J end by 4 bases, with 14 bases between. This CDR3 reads CASSLEEGGGGNTIYF. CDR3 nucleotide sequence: TGCGCCAGCAGCTTGGAAGAGGGAGGAGGCGGAAACACCATATATTTT.

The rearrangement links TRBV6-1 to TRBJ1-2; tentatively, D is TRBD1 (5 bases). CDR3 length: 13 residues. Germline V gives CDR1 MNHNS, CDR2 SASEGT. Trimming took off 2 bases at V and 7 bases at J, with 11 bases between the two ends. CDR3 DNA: TGTGCCAGCAGTGAATCAGGGCTCGGTGGCTACACCTTC. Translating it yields CASSESGLGGYTF.